In this sample, the clone carrying this T cell receptor beta chain turned up once. This entry belongs to a study of cytomegalovirus exposure and HLA in healthy donors. The CDR3 extends over 15 amino acids. Per the germline V gene, CDR1 is ENHRY and CDR2 is SYGVKD. Germline trimming cut 3 bases from V and 2 bases from J; bases unmatched to any gene: 2. Libraries were prepared by immunoSEQ multiplex PCR; TCRdb keeps only in-frame clonotypes and omits some of them. The sample holds around 45,000 clones, more than 85% seen once. The source of this sequence is a man aged 18 to 29 in good health and CMV-seronegative. J is TRBJ2-5 and V is TRBV10-3; 11 bases agree with TRBD1. Sequenced: PBMCs. CDR3 region: CAISDRDRGQETQYF. DNA for the CDR3: TGTGCCATCAGTGATAGGGACAGGGGGCAAGAGACCCAGTACTTC.